These 32 T cell receptor beta chains came from one sample sequenced in a study of cytomegalovirus exposure and HLA in healthy donors. The PCR employed 60 Vbeta primers together with 13 Jbeta primers. Sequenced by immunoSEQ multiplex PCR; TCRdb stores in-frame clones only, minus some. The sample lists fewer than 100,000 clones; around four fifths were seen once. Sequenced sample: PBMCs. These receptor sequences come from a male donor in good health and CMV-seropositive.

The V and J genes are TRBV30 and TRBJ2-7; 7 nucleotides match TRBD2. CDR3 length: 14 amino acids. CDR1 GTSNPN and CDR2 SVGIG come from the germline V gene (reference sequence). J lost 0 bases, V lost 2 bases, and 4 bases had no gene match. In DNA form, the CDR3 reads TGTGCCTGGAGTATAGGCGGGAGCTCCTACGAGCAGTACTTC. Encoded protein: CAWSIGGSSYEQYF.

This chain uses TRBV30 with TRBJ2-5; TRBD2 aligns across 14 bases. The CDR3 is made up of 15 amino acids. The germline CDR1 and CDR2 sequences are GTSNPN and SVGIG (reference sequence). Unmatched junction bases numbered 5, after V lost 4 bases and J lost 4 bases. In nucleotides, the CDR3 is TGTGCCTGGACCACGGGACTAGCGGGAGTAGAGACCCAGTACTTC. It specifies CAWTTGLAGVETQYF.

The chain joins TRBV5-1 to TRBJ2-1; maybe TRBD2 (6 bases). This CDR3 contains 17 residues. The V gene's germline CDR1 is SGHRS and CDR2 YFSETQ. The ends were cut back, 1 base at V and 1 base at J, with 15 bases in the middle. In nucleotides, the CDR3 is TGCGCCAGCAGCTTGAATTGGTTCGGGAGTTCCTACAATGAGCAGTTCTTC. Translating gives CASSLNWFGSSYNEQFF.

The chain is built from TRBV28 and TRBJ1-2; D possibly corresponds to TRBD1 (5 bases). Germline CDR1 is MDHEN and CDR2 is SYDVKM. V lost 6 bases, J lost 6 bases, and 20 bases lay in between. The CDR3 consists of 15 residues. The DNA for the CDR3 is TGTGCCAGCAGCGTGGGGGGGTTAGTTGGGAATGGCTACACCTTC. Translation: CASSVGGLVGNGYTF.

The chain joins TRBV6-5 to TRBJ1-1; D is undetermined. The germline V gene encodes CDR1 MNHEY and CDR2 SVGAGI. Trimming cost V 6 bases and J 3 bases, with 5 bases left between them. The CDR3 runs 11 residues. This CDR3 is CASRSYTEAFF. In nucleotides, the CDR3 is TGTGCCAGCAGATCTTACACTGAAGCTTTCTTT.

The J gene is TRBJ2-5, the V gene TRBV9; no definite D call. V shed 4 bases and J shed 0 bases, with 10 bases lying between them. This CDR3 contains 14 residues. Looked up from germline, CDR1 is SGDLS and CDR2 is YYNGEE. The CDR3 DNA reads TGTGCCAGCAGCCCCCCGGTATACCAAGAGACCCAGTACTTC. This gives the protein CASSPPVYQETQYF.

The chain uses TRBV6-5 and TRBJ1-1, with D possibly being TRBD1 (5 bases). CDR1 MNHEY and CDR2 SVGAGI come from the germline V gene. The ends were cut back, 2 bases at V and 1 base at J, with 5 bases in the middle. The CDR3 totals 13 residues. Written as DNA, the CDR3 is TGTGCCAGCAGTTACGGACAGAACACTGAAGCTTTCTTT. It yields the protein CASSYGQNTEAFF.

The J gene is TRBJ2-2, the V gene TRBV5-4, with TRBD1 matching 8 bases. Trimming cost V 4 bases and J 4 bases; bases outside gene matches: 9. The V gene's germline CDR1 is SGHNT and CDR2 YYREEE (reference sequence). The CDR3 runs 16 residues. The CDR3 protein is CASSPRGQGPTGELFF. CDR3 DNA: TGTGCCAGCAGCCCCCGTGGACAGGGTCCCACCGGGGAGCTGTTTTTT.

V usage is TRBV5-4 and J usage is TRBJ2-2; 10 positions agree with TRBD2. Germline V gene sequence: CDR1 SGHNT, CDR2 YYREEE (reference sequence). V lost 4 bases and J lost 4; bases outside the gene matches: 7. There are 16 residues in the CDR3. The CDR3 DNA reads TGTGCCAGCAGCACGGGAGCGGGAGGGACCACCGGGGAGCTGTTTTTT. Translation gives CASSTGAGGTTGELFF.

The chain joins TRBV28 to TRBJ2-1; D perhaps matches TRBD1 (5 bases). CDR3 size: 16 residues. Germline V CDR1 and CDR2: MDHEN, SYDVKM. The V gene lost 6 bases and the J gene lost 2 bases, with 17 bases spanning the gap. The CDR3 nucleotides read TGTGCCAGCAGCCCATTGGGGCAGGGTACCTACAATGAGCAGTTCTTC. This codes for CASSPLGQGTYNEQFF.

The V call is TRBV9, the J call TRBJ2-3, with a tentative D call TRBD2 (6 bases). CDR3 length: 15 residues. V was cut by 0 bases and J by 2 bases, with 10 bases left in between. The V gene's germline CDR1 is SGDLS and CDR2 YYNGEE. The CDR3 bases are TGTGCCAGCAGCGTAGTAGCGGCTAACACAGATACGCAGTATTTT. Its translation is CASSVVAANTDTQYF. The entire variable domain, with the rest obtained from reference TRBV9 and TRBJ2-3, is as follows: DSGVTQTPKHLITATGQRVTLRCSPRSGDLSVYWYQQSLDQGLQFLIQYYNGEERAKGNILERFSAQQFPDLHSELNLSSLELGDSALYFCASSVVAANTDTQYFGPGTRLTVL.

The chain combines TRBV7-2 with TRBJ2-7; tentatively, D is TRBD2 (6 bases). Germline V gives CDR1 SGHTA, CDR2 FQGNSA. Trimming stripped 7 bases from V and 3 bases from J, with 16 bases between. The CDR3 is made up of 14 amino acids. In DNA form, the CDR3 reads TGTGCCAGCACCTCCCGGGACTCCTTCTACGAGCAGTACTTC. Encoded protein: CASTSRDSFYEQYF. The full variable domain, completed using reference TRBV7-2 and TRBJ2-7, is GAGVSQSPSNKVTEKGKDVELRCDPISGHTALYWYRQSLGQGLEFLIYFQGNSAPDKSGLPSDRFSAERTGGSVSTLTIQRTQQEDSAVYLCASTSRDSFYEQYFGPGTRLTVT.

This clone has only one observation. V gene TRBV25-1 combines with J gene TRBJ1-4; 7 positions agree with TRBD1. The germline CDR1 and CDR2 sequences are MGHDK and SYGVNS. The CDR3 sequence is 14 residues long. V shed 4 bases, J shed 8 bases, and the junction held 7 bases outside the gene matches. Here the CDR3 DNA reads TGTGCCAGCAGTGGGCAGGGGGATTGGGAAAAACTGTTTTTT. Translated, it gives CASSGQGDWEKLFF. The full variable domain, completed using reference TRBV25-1 and TRBJ1-4, is EADIYQTPRYLVIGTGKKITLECSQTMGHDKMYWYQQDPGMELHLIHYSYGVNSTEKGDLSSESTVSRIRTEHFPLTLESARPSHTSQYLCASSGQGDWEKLFFGSGTQLSVL.

V is TRBV9 and J is TRBJ2-1; D ambiguous. V shed 1 base and J shed 4 bases, with 9 bases lying between them. CDR1 and CDR2 from the germline V gene are SGDLS and YYNGEE. The CDR3 runs 14 residues. CDR3 DNA: TGTGCCAGCAGCGTAAAGCCATATTACAATGAGCAGTTCTTC. The encoded protein is CASSVKPYYNEQFF.

In this sample, this clone turned up once. The rearrangement joins TRBV9 to TRBJ1-1, with D uncertain. V was clipped by 0 bases and J by 11 bases, with 14 bases between them. The germline CDR1 and CDR2 sequences are SGDLS and YYNGEE. This CDR3 has 13 amino acids. Here the CDR3 DNA reads TGTGCCAGCAGCGTAGATACTGGCGGGGTGGCTTTCTTT. This translates into CASSVDTGGVAFF. Looking up the rest from reference TRBV9 and TRBJ1-1 gives the full variable domain: DSGVTQTPKHLITATGQRVTLRCSPRSGDLSVYWYQQSLDQGLQFLIQYYNGEERAKGNILERFSAQQFPDLHSELNLSSLELGDSALYFCASSVDTGGVAFFGQGTRLTVV.

The chain uses TRBV2 and TRBJ2-1; 9 bases align to TRBD2. With V trimmed by 10 bases and J by 6 bases, 16 bases remained unmatched. From germline, CDR1 is SNHLY and CDR2 FYNNEI. This CDR3 region has 16 residues. The CDR3 DNA is TGTGCCACCGGGCCCGCCGGCGGGAGGGCCTCCAATGAGCAGTTCTTC. It is translated as CATGPAGGRASNEQFF.

The chain couples TRBV7-9 to TRBJ2-1, with TRBD2 matching 10 bases. Trimming at V came to 7 bases and at J to 1 base, leaving 7 bases not matched to a gene. Germline V CDR1 and CDR2: SEHNR, FQNEAQ (reference sequence). This CDR3 spans 16 amino acids. The CDR3 DNA reads TGTGCCAGCATCCCGGGACTAGCGTATTCCTACAATGAGCAGTTCTTC. Amino acids: CASIPGLAYSYNEQFF.

The chain recombines TRBV19 with TRBJ1-3, with 9 bases matching TRBD1. V gave up 4 bases and J gave up 1 base; unmatched junction bases: 5. CDR3 size: 16 residues. The germline gives CDR1 LNHDA, CDR2 SQIVND (reference sequence). CDR3 in amino acids: CASSTGTGMSGNTIYF. For the CDR3, the DNA is TGTGCCAGTAGTACCGGGACAGGGATGTCTGGAAACACCATATATTTT.

V usage is TRBV6-4 and J usage is TRBJ2-7, with D unresolved. CDR1 is MRHNA, CDR2 SNTAGT, per germline. The V and J ends lost 10 bases and 7 bases respectively, with 17 bases between them. This CDR3 is built from 12 residues. CDR3 bases: TGTGCCACACCAGTCCGTGTTTGGGAGCAGTACTTC. This codes for CATPVRVWEQYF.

The DNA for the CDR3 is TGTGCCAGCAGACGGGACAGTTCCTATGGCTACACCTTC. Translation gives CASRRDSSYGYTF. The chain couples TRBV6-1 to TRBJ1-2, with 7 bases aligning to TRBD1. Germline values: CDR1 MNHNS, CDR2 SASEGT. CDR3 length equals 13 residues. J gave up 4 bases and V 6 bases, and 5 bases lay outside the gene matches.

The rearrangement links TRBV5-1 to TRBJ2-1; 7 bases are a match to TRBD2. CDR1 SGHRS and CDR2 YFSETQ come from the germline V gene. V shed 1 base and J 4 bases; nucleotides not matched to a gene: 2. The CDR3 loop spans 14 amino acids. DNA of the CDR3: TGCGCCAGCAGCTTGCTAGCGGATTACAATGAGCAGTTCTTC. Its translation: CASSLLADYNEQFF.

The chain joins TRBV5-4 to TRBJ2-6; the D gene is possibly TRBD1 (6 bases). Deletions cut 3 bases from V and 2 bases from J, with 9 bases between. The CDR3 runs to 15 residues. CDR1 is SGHNT and CDR2 is YYREEE in the germline V gene (reference sequence). The CDR3, as DNA: TGTGCCAGCAGCTCGACAGGAGCTGGGGCCAACGTCCTGACTTTC. It specifies CASSSTGAGANVLTF. The variable domain in full, completed from reference TRBV5-4 and TRBJ2-6, reads ETGVTQSPTHLIKTRGQQVTLRCSSQSGHNTVSWYQQALGQGPQFIFQYYREEENGRGNFPPRFSGLQFPNYSSELNVNALELDDSALYLCASSSTGAGANVLTFGAGSRLTVL.

Turning to this clone: This sample includes further DNA sequences coding for the same CDR3. The V gene is TRBV18, the J gene TRBJ1-5; perhaps TRBD1 as D (5 bases). V lost 2 bases, J lost 3 bases, and 8 bases lay in between. Germline CDR1 and CDR2: KGHSH and LQKENI. This CDR3 region has 14 residues. In DNA form, the CDR3 reads TGTGCCAGCTCACCAGGGGGGTCCAATCAGCCCCAGCATTTT. Its translation: CASSPGGSNQPQHF.

This sequence joins TRBV28 and TRBJ1-4; 7 positions agree with TRBD1. The CDR3 is made up of 16 amino acids. J lost 1 base, V lost 2 bases, and 4 bases had no gene match. Germline assignment: CDR1 MDHEN and CDR2 SYDVKM. CDR3 coding DNA: TGTGCCAGCAGTTTAACAGGGGCCCTAACTAATGAAAAACTGTTTTTT. Amino acids: CASSLTGALTNEKLFF.

This sequence joins TRBV28 and TRBJ1-2; tentatively, D is TRBD1 (5 bases). Germline values: CDR1 MDHEN, CDR2 SYDVKM. V was shortened by 8 bases and J by 8 bases, with 18 bases between the two germline ends. There are 13 residues in the CDR3. CDR3 residues: CASHRPGHIGYTF. The CDR3 region has the DNA TGTGCCAGCCACAGGCCAGGGCATATCGGCTACACCTTC.

V gene TRBV5-4 combines with J gene TRBJ2-6; TRBD1 is a possible D gene (5 bases). The CDR3 has 17 residues. V shed 5 bases and J shed 1 base, with 16 bases lying between them. Germline V gene lookup returns CDR1 SGHNT and CDR2 YYREEE (reference sequence). CDR3 in amino acids: CASRQGFSLSGANVLTF. CDR3 nucleotide sequence: TGTGCCAGCAGGCAGGGATTTTCACTTTCTGGGGCCAACGTCCTGACTTTC.

This chain connects TRBV9 to TRBJ1-3, with D uncertain. V lost 0 bases and J 0 bases, leaving 10 bases between the germline ends. This CDR3 region has 16 residues. Germline CDR1 is SGDLS and CDR2 is YYNGEE. The CDR3 region is CASSVDPGLSGNTIYF. The CDR3 nucleotides read TGTGCCAGCAGCGTAGACCCAGGCCTCTCTGGAAACACCATATATTTT.

The gene calls are TRBV25-1 and TRBJ2-7; 8 bases map to TRBD1. Trimming at V came to 5 bases and at J to 1 base, leaving 1 base not matched to a gene. Germline loops: CDR1 MGHDK, CDR2 SYGVNS. CDR3 length: 13 residues. CDR3 sequence reads: CASSHRGSYEQYF. The CDR3 DNA sequence: TGTGCCAGCAGTCACAGGGGGTCCTACGAGCAGTACTTC.

The chain carries TRBV9 and TRBJ2-5; 9 bases are shared with TRBD2. Germline V CDR1 and CDR2: SGDLS, YYNGEE. Losses at the gene ends were 4 bases for V and 5 bases for J; bases not matched to a gene: 12. CDR3 length: 16 amino acids. The CDR3 sequence is CASSRRVGTSRETQYF. The CDR3 region has the DNA TGTGCCAGCAGCAGAAGGGTGGGGACTAGCAGGGAGACCCAGTACTTC. The full variable domain, with the rest looked up from reference TRBV9 and TRBJ2-5, is DSGVTQTPKHLITATGQRVTLRCSPRSGDLSVYWYQQSLDQGLQFLIQYYNGEERAKGNILERFSAQQFPDLHSELNLSSLELGDSALYFCASSRRVGTSRETQYFGPGTRLLVL.

This chain joins TRBV11-2 and TRBJ2-5; TRBD2 matches at 8 bases. CDR1 is SGHAT and CDR2 is FQNNGV in the germline V gene. Trimming took 3 bases from V and 6 from J; bases not matched to a gene: 9. The length of the CDR3 is 15 residues. CDR3 DNA: TGTGCCAGCAGCTTTTCACCGGGACTAGAGCAGACCCAGTACTTC. Amino acids: CASSFSPGLEQTQYF.

The chain combines TRBV15 with TRBJ2-3; D may be TRBD2 (5 bases). The V end was cut by 6 bases, the J end by 4 bases, with 14 bases between. The CDR3 covers 14 residues. Germline V gene data show CDR1 as LNHNV and CDR2 as YYDKDF (reference sequence). CDR3 DNA sequence: TGTGCCACCAGTTCCGGGAAAGTGCCAGATACGCAGTATTTT. It translates to CATSSGKVPDTQYF. The whole variable domain, remainder taken from reference TRBV15 and TRBJ2-3, is DAMVIQNPRYQVTQFGKPVTLSCSQTLNHNVMYWYQQKSSQAPKLLFHYYDKDFNNEADTPDNFQSRRPNTSFCFLDIRSPGLGDTAMYLCATSSGKVPDTQYFGPGTRLTVL.

This clone was recorded once. The J gene is TRBJ2-7, the V gene TRBV7-2, with D uncertain. The CDR3 loop spans 11 amino acids. Germline CDR1 is SGHTA and CDR2 is FQGNSA. V was pared by 5 bases and J by 6 bases, with 8 bases between. CDR3 protein: CASSLPGEQYF. The CDR3 DNA follows: TGTGCCAGCAGCCTCCCGGGCGAGCAGTACTTC.